These T cell receptor beta chains were read from a single sample in a study of cytomegalovirus exposure and HLA in healthy donors. Sequencing was performed with immunoSEQ multiplex PCR; in TCRdb, only in-frame clones are kept and a portion is missing. The data hold 120,000 or so clones, with around two thirds observed a single time. The sample comprised PBMCs. All receptors come from a woman between 40 and 50 years old in good health and CMV-seropositive. The conserved cysteine and the conserved F or W are not part of the CDR3 here. A D gene is named only where the DNA matches it firmly. Not all rows give a size; the values are once, few, many and, for expanded clones, a class.

cdr3_aa: ASSEKGGTDTQY
d_call: NA
v_call: TRBV6-1
clone_size: once

cdr3_aa: ASRPGLAGSYEQY
d_call: TRBD2
v_call: TRBV6-5
clone_size: NA

cdr3_aa: ASSNNRANQPQH
d_call: NA
v_call: TRBV19
clone_size: NA

cdr3_aa: ASSVTESEQF
d_call: NA
v_call: TRBV5-6
clone_size: NA

cdr3_aa: ASSEVAGATDTQY
d_call: TRBD2
v_call: TRBV6-1
clone_size: many

cdr3_aa: ASSLFTGGADMDNEQF
d_call: NA
v_call: TRBV7-9
clone_size: NA

cdr3_aa: ASSAGFAQH
d_call: NA
v_call: TRBV28
clone_size: NA

cdr3_aa: ATLSDYSNSPLH
d_call: NA
v_call: TRBV6-6
clone_size: NA

cdr3_aa: ASSAQKGGNQPQH
d_call: NA
v_call: TRBV6-1
clone_size: NA

cdr3_aa: ASSFSTGASHGYT
d_call: TRBD1
v_call: TRBV6-1
clone_size: NA

cdr3_aa: ASSLWAGNTEAF
d_call: NA
v_call: TRBV5-1
clone_size: NA

cdr3_aa: ASSRLGQGNYEQY
d_call: TRBD1
v_call: TRBV13
clone_size: NA

cdr3_aa: ASTAGGSTDTQY
d_call: TRBD2
v_call: TRBV19
clone_size: NA

cdr3_aa: ASSLAGPNTGELF
d_call: TRBD2
v_call: TRBV7-3
clone_size: few

cdr3_aa: ASSHQETQY
d_call: NA
v_call: TRBV7-9
clone_size: few

cdr3_aa: ATSREFGSSYNSPLH
d_call: NA
v_call: TRBV15
clone_size: NA

cdr3_aa: ASRRQVNTGELF
d_call: NA
v_call: TRBV28
clone_size: NA

cdr3_aa: ASSEGGAF
d_call: NA
v_call: TRBV2
clone_size: NA

cdr3_aa: ASSRGQGAAEAF
d_call: TRBD1
v_call: TRBV5-1
clone_size: once

cdr3_aa: AWDHKGRGSSNQPQH
d_call: NA
v_call: TRBV30
clone_size: NA

cdr3_aa: ASSSGQGRLAF
d_call: TRBD1
v_call: TRBV28
clone_size: few

cdr3_aa: ASSEALRVPGNTEAF
d_call: NA
v_call: TRBV2
clone_size: NA

cdr3_aa: AWSRTGGSNEQY
d_call: TRBD1
v_call: TRBV30
clone_size: NA

cdr3_aa: ASSPGTRVSGELF
d_call: TRBD2
v_call: TRBV11-2
clone_size: NA

cdr3_aa: ASSPGLAGEVETQY
d_call: TRBD2
v_call: TRBV7-3
clone_size: NA

cdr3_aa: ASSVMEAGETQY
d_call: NA
v_call: TRBV9
clone_size: NA

cdr3_aa: ASRLGAGLYGYT
d_call: NA
v_call: TRBV6-1
clone_size: NA

cdr3_aa: SVVLSGGNYGYT
d_call: NA
v_call: TRBV29-1
clone_size: NA

cdr3_aa: ASSPSGGATIADTQY
d_call: TRBD2
v_call: TRBV5-1
clone_size: once

cdr3_aa: ASTEGRAEAF
d_call: NA
v_call: TRBV6-1
clone_size: NA

cdr3_aa: ASSPGGGAGYGYT
d_call: NA
v_call: TRBV6-4
clone_size: NA

cdr3_aa: ASRPTGGLNTEAF
d_call: TRBD1
v_call: TRBV6-5
clone_size: few

cdr3_aa: ASSPLHEQY
d_call: NA
v_call: TRBV7-9
clone_size: NA

cdr3_aa: ASRAGIGEETQY
d_call: NA
v_call: TRBV2
clone_size: NA

cdr3_aa: ASSFGISNQPQH
d_call: NA
v_call: TRBV5-6
clone_size: NA

cdr3_aa: ASSYSPGLAGGELF
d_call: NA
v_call: TRBV6-5
clone_size: NA

cdr3_aa: ASSPNPRAGGGYT
d_call: NA
v_call: TRBV5-8
clone_size: NA

cdr3_aa: ASWTASTSNNEQF
d_call: NA
v_call: TRBV6-1
clone_size: few

cdr3_aa: ASSSGTSASSYNEQF
d_call: TRBD2
v_call: TRBV11-3
clone_size: few

cdr3_aa: ASSPGTGGETQY
d_call: TRBD1
v_call: TRBV5-1
clone_size: NA

cdr3_aa: ASSVAGTASHGYT
d_call: NA
v_call: TRBV7-9
clone_size: few

cdr3_aa: ASSLGVATDTQY
d_call: NA
v_call: TRBV5-6
clone_size: NA

cdr3_aa: ASNPIGVSGRADNEQF
d_call: TRBD2
v_call: TRBV5-6
clone_size: NA

cdr3_aa: ASSGQNYEQY
d_call: NA
v_call: TRBV14
clone_size: NA

cdr3_aa: ASSNRGTYGYT
d_call: TRBD1
v_call: TRBV6-6
clone_size: NA

cdr3_aa: ASSLLGIGGTGDEKLF
d_call: TRBD1
v_call: TRBV5-6
clone_size: few

cdr3_aa: ASSLDQYYGYT
d_call: NA
v_call: TRBV5-5
clone_size: NA

cdr3_aa: ASSQDPSGSRTDTQY
d_call: NA
v_call: TRBV4-1
clone_size: NA

cdr3_aa: ASSLGGDTQY
d_call: TRBD1
v_call: TRBV6-5
clone_size: NA

cdr3_aa: ASSVGTGSSYEQY
d_call: NA
v_call: TRBV9
clone_size: NA

cdr3_aa: ASSIGSGWWY
d_call: NA
v_call: TRBV7-9
clone_size: NA